The 21 T cell receptor beta chains reported below all come from one sample, sequenced in a study of regulatory T cells in long-lasting Graves disease (TCRdb year 2021). The protocol used for the library was multiplex PCR. The reads were generated on an Illumina HiSeq 4000. iRepertoire HTBI primers and Arm-PCR amplification of CDR3 regions were used to construct TCR beta libraries. The public reads were reanalyzed by TCRdb: fastp trimming at Q25, MiXCR alignment, in-frame beta chains only. Rows with one shared CDR3 protein collapse into an entry with the most common genes and DNA. The sample table shows hundreds of thousands of distinct CDR3 sequences, and more than 20% are seen once. The top ten hold approximately 7.8% of the sample. Taken with the paper, the label for time point translates to: persistent/refractory GD, antithyroid drugs over 5 years with positive TRAb. For both TCR sequencing and RNA sequencing, RNA was extracted from PBMCs using TRIzol.

The sequencing used peripheral blood mononuclear cells (PBMCs), collected when the disease was refractory, from a patient treated with antithyroid drugs. Receptor source: a female donor with Graves disease.

This clonotype was found a few times. The gene calls are TRBV30 and TRBJ2-7; D is ambiguous. The CDR3 has 12 amino acids. Germline CDR1 and CDR2: GTSNPN and SVGIG (reference sequence). The V gene lost 2 bases and the J gene lost 2 bases, with 7 bases spanning the gap. Here the CDR3 DNA reads TGTGCCTGGAGTCCTAACCCCTACGAGCAGTACTTC. Amino acid sequence: CAWSPNPYEQYF. The full variable domain, with the rest looked up from reference TRBV30 and TRBJ2-7, is SQTIHQWPATLVQPVGSPLSLECTVEGTSNPNLYWYRQAAGRGLQLLFYSVGIGQISSEVPQNLSASRPQDRQFILSSKKLLLSDSGFYLCAWSPNPYEQYFGPGTRLTVT.

The chain uses TRBV5-6 and TRBJ2-7; D not certain. In germline, CDR1 is SGHDT, CDR2 YYEEEE. Deletions cut 2 bases from V and 3 bases from J, with 15 bases between. There are 15 residues in the CDR3. The CDR3 reads CASSFNSWAHYEQYF. The CDR3 DNA is TGTGCCAGCAGCTTTAATAGCTGGGCCCACTACGAGCAGTACTTC.

The chain has TRBV5-1 and TRBJ2-1; possibly TRBD1 for D (6 bases). Per germline, CDR1 SGHRS and CDR2 YFSETQ. V lost 1 base and J 3 bases, leaving 8 bases between the germline ends. The CDR3 is 14 amino acids. The CDR3, as DNA: TGCGCCAGCAGCTTGTCGGACAGCTACAATGAGCAGTTCTTC. This sequence encodes CASSLSDSYNEQFF.

This clonotype was detected ten times or more. The chain has TRBV20-1 and TRBJ2-2; D is perhaps TRBD2 (6 bases). CDR3 length equals 13 residues. Germline V gives CDR1 DFQATT, CDR2 SNEGSKA (reference sequence). Trimming cost V 5 bases and J 5 bases, with 12 bases left between them. CDR3 amino acids: CSARDSNTGELFF. The CDR3 bases are TGCAGTGCTCGGGACTCCAATACCGGGGAGCTGTTTTTT.

At least ten counts were recorded for this clonotype. This chain joins TRBV2 and TRBJ1-3; D gene uncertain. Trimming removed 0 bases at V and 1 base at J, with 10 bases between. The CDR3 has 16 residues. Germline values: CDR1 SNHLY, CDR2 FYNNEI. Here the CDR3 reads CASSEALRRSGNTIYF. The CDR3 DNA follows: TGTGCCAGCAGTGAAGCACTCCGGCGGTCTGGAAACACCATATATTTT.

This clonotype was seen ten or more times. The rearrangement links TRBV12-3 or TRBV12-4 to TRBJ2-7; 10 positions match TRBD1. The CDR3 length is 15 residues. The V gene end was trimmed by 6 bases and the J gene end by 3 bases; junction bases not matched to a gene: 8. DNA of the CDR3: TGTGCCAGCAGCCTAGGGGGACAGGGGCACTACGAGCAGTACTTC. Amino acid sequence: CASSLGGQGHYEQYF.

As regards this clonotype: This could be a read error, since a much larger clone is one nucleotide away. This chain connects TRBV28 to TRBJ2-4, with D possibly being TRBD1 (6 bases). The CDR3 sequence is 16 residues long. Germline V gene lookup returns CDR1 MDHEN and CDR2 SYDVKM. Here the CDR3 reads CASSSDRFVAKNIQHF. The CDR3 nucleotides read TGTGCCAGCAGTTCGGACAGATTTGTGGCCAAAAACATTCAGCACTTC.

This clonotype was observed many times. The rearrangement links TRBV7-3 to TRBJ2-2; possibly TRBD1 for D (5 bases). The germline CDR1 and CDR2 sequences are SGHTA and FQGTGA. CDR3 length: 14 amino acids. Trimming pared 2 bases from V and 5 bases from J, leaving 9 bases between. CDR3 sequence reads: CASSLGAGTGELFF. The CDR3, as DNA: TGTGCCAGCAGCTTAGGAGCAGGGACCGGGGAGCTGTTTTTT.

This clonotype was detected only a few times. The rearrangement joins TRBV20-1 to TRBJ2-7; tentative D call: TRBD2 (6 bases). The V end lost 6 bases, the J end lost 5 bases, and 14 bases lay between the germline ends. CDR1 is DFQATT, CDR2 SNEGSKA, per germline (reference sequence). The CDR3 length is 12 residues. The CDR3 DNA is TGCAGTGCCGGACTACCGCTAGACGAGCAGTACTTC. This gives the protein CSAGLPLDEQYF.

This rearrangement joins TRBV7-9 to TRBJ2-7; 11 nucleotides match TRBD2. V lost 5 bases to trimming and J lost 0 bases; unmatched junction nucleotides: 9. This CDR3 is built from 17 residues. Germline CDR1 and CDR2: SEHNR and FQNEAQ (reference sequence). CDR3 sequence (DNA): TGTGCCAGCAGCCGACCGGGACTAGCGGACAGCTCCTACGAGCAGTACTTC. This gives the protein CASSRPGLADSSYEQYF. Full variable domain (remainder filled in from reference TRBV7-9 and TRBJ2-7): DTGVSQNPRHKITKRGQNVTFRCDPISEHNRLYWYRQTLGQGPEFLTYFQNEAQLEKSRLLSDRFSAERPKGSFSTLEIQRTEQGDSAMYLCASSRPGLADSSYEQYFGPGTRLTVT.

The V and J genes are TRBV12-3 or TRBV12-4 and TRBJ2-1, with D possibly matching TRBD2 (6 bases). This CDR3 region has 17 residues. V lost 5 bases and J lost 5, with 22 bases in between. The CDR3 DNA reads TGTGCCAGCAGTCCCTCCCTAGCCCCAACGGGGGACAATGAGCAGTTCTTC. Amino acid sequence: CASSPSLAPTGDNEQFF.

At least ten counts were recorded for this clonotype. The rearrangement joins TRBV11-2 to TRBJ2-5, with 9 bases aligning to TRBD1. This CDR3 has 15 amino acids. V trimming: 3 bases; J trimming: 5 bases; junction bases outside the gene matches: 7. Germline V gives CDR1 SGHAT, CDR2 FQNNGV. The CDR3 coding sequence is TGTGCCAGCAGCTTGTGGACAGGGGAGGGGGAGACCCAGTACTTC. It is translated as CASSLWTGEGETQYF.

This clonotype has at least ten counts. The V and J genes are TRBV7-2 and TRBJ1-5; D may be TRBD1 (6 bases). V shed 4 bases and J shed 7 bases, with 17 bases lying between them. CDR1 is SGHTA and CDR2 is FQGNSA in the germline V gene. The CDR3 sequence is 15 residues long. The CDR3 here is CASSYSSGAGQPQHF. The CDR3, as DNA: TGTGCCAGCAGCTATTCCTCAGGGGCAGGGCAGCCCCAGCATTTT.

This clonotype was detected ten times or more. V and J are TRBV24-1 and TRBJ1-1; 9 bases fit TRBD1. There are 14 residues in the CDR3. The V and J ends lost 7 bases and 3 bases, in that order; junction bases with no gene match: 5. Germline V gives CDR1 KGHDR, CDR2 SFDVKD. CDR3 nucleotides: TGTGCCACCAGAGGCGGGACAGGGTACACTGAAGCTTTCTTT. Amino acid sequence: CATRGGTGYTEAFF.

This clonotype has a count of ten or more. The V gene is TRBV15, the J gene TRBJ2-2, with D perhaps TRBD2 (5 bases). Germline V gene sequence: CDR1 LNHNV, CDR2 YYDKDF (reference sequence). The CDR3 has 15 residues. The germline V and J ends were trimmed by 5 bases and 1 base, with 11 bases remaining between them. The CDR3 sequence: CATSRGGLNTGELFF. The CDR3 region has the DNA TGTGCCACCAGCCGAGGAGGCTTGAACACCGGGGAGCTGTTTTTT.

This clonotype occurred many times. This rearrangement joins TRBV6-1 to TRBJ1-5; 8 bases line up with TRBD1. The CDR3 contains 18 residues. Losses at the gene ends were 1 base for V and 4 bases for J; bases not matched to a gene: 12. CDR1 and CDR2 (germline): MNHNS, SASEGT. In DNA form, the CDR3 reads TGTGCCAGCAGTGAAGAACAGGGGGGGGGAAAAAGTAATCAGCCCCAGCATTTT. The encoded protein is CASSEEQGGGKSNQPQHF.

This clonotype was counted many times. V usage is TRBV20-1 and J usage is TRBJ2-1; perhaps TRBD2 as D (6 bases). Germline CDR1 and CDR2: DFQATT and SNEGSKA (reference sequence). This CDR3 contains 15 residues. V lost 5 bases, J lost 4 bases, and 18 bases lay in between. For the CDR3, the DNA is TGCAGTGCTCCTCCCGGGGCGGGACCATACAATGAGCAGTTCTTC. This translates into CSAPPGAGPYNEQFF.

This clonotype was detected ten times or more. The chain joins TRBV28 to TRBJ1-2, with TRBD1 identical over 8 bases. V lost 7 bases and J lost 4; bases outside the gene matches: 5. The CDR3 runs to 13 residues. In germline, CDR1 is MDHEN, CDR2 SYDVKM. CDR3 residues: CASITQGGYGYTF. The CDR3 bases are TGTGCCAGCATCACACAGGGGGGCTATGGCTACACCTTC.

This clonotype was detected many times. The chain has TRBV28 and TRBJ1-1; a weak D match, TRBD1 (6 bases). CDR3 length: 15 amino acids. Between the trimmed V and J ends, which lost 6 bases and 0 bases, there was a span of 14 bases. In germline, CDR1 is MDHEN, CDR2 SYDVKM. In DNA, the CDR3 is TGTGCCAGCAGGTGGTTGGGGGCGATGAACACTGAAGCTTTCTTT. This encodes CASRWLGAMNTEAFF.

This clonotype has only a few counts. V usage is TRBV24-1 and J usage is TRBJ2-7; the D gene is possibly TRBD2 (6 bases). V lost 4 bases to trimming and J lost 7 bases, with 13 bases between them. Germline V gives CDR1 KGHDR, CDR2 SFDVKD. The CDR3 has 13 amino acids. CDR3 bases: TGTGCCACCAGTGACTCAGCGGGCCTTGAGCAGTACTTC. Amino acids: CATSDSAGLEQYF.

This clonotype was detected only a few times. V is TRBV7-3 and J is TRBJ2-5; D may be TRBD2 (7 bases). The germline V and J ends were trimmed by 2 bases and 5 bases, with 15 bases remaining between them. CDR1 is SGHTA and CDR2 is FQGTGA in the germline V gene. The CDR3 is made up of 15 amino acids. CDR3 sequence reads: CASSLAGALLETQYF. DNA of the CDR3: TGTGCCAGCAGCTTAGCGGGGGCTTTGTTGGAGACCCAGTACTTC.